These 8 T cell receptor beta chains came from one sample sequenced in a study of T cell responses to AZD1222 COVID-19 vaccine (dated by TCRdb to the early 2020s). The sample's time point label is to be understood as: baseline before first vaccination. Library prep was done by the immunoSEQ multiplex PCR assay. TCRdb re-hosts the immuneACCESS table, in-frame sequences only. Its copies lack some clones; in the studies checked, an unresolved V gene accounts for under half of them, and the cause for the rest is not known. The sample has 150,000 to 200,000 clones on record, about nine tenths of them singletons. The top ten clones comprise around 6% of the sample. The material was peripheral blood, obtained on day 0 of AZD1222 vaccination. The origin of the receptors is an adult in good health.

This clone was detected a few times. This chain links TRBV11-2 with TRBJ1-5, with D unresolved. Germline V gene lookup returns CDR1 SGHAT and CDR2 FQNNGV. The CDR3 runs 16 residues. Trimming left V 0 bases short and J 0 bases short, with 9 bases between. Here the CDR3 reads CASSLDGQHSNQPQHF. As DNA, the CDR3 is TGTGCCAGCAGCTTAGATGGCCAACATAGCAATCAGCCCCAGCATTTT.

The CDR3 DNA sequence: TGTGCCAGCAGCTCTCGGACAGGGACAGAGACCCAGTACTTC. Protein product: CASSSRTGTETQYF. This chain uses TRBV7-2 with TRBJ2-5; 8 bases match TRBD1. Germline CDR1 SGHTA, CDR2 FQGNSA. The junction had 5 bases not matched to a gene; V was cut back by 4 bases and J by 4 bases. The CDR3 totals 14 residues.

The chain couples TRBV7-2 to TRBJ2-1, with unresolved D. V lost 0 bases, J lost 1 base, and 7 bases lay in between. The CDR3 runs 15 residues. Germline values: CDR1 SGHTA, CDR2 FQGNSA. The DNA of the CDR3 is TGTGCCAGCAGCTTAGCCCTGGCGTCCTACAATGAGCAGTTCTTC. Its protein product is CASSLALASYNEQFF.

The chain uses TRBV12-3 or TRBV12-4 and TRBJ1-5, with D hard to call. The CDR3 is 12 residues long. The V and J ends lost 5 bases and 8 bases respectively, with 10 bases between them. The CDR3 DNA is TGTGCCAGCAGTCGTGCCTTGGAGCCCCAGCATTTT. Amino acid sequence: CASSRALEPQHF.

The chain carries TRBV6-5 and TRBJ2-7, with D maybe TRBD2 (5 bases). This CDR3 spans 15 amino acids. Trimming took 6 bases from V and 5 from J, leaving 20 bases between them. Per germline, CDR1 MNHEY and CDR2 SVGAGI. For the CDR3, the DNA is TGTGCCAGCAGGGCCGGACTGTCCTTCGGAAACGAGCAGTACTTC. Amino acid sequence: CASRAGLSFGNEQYF.

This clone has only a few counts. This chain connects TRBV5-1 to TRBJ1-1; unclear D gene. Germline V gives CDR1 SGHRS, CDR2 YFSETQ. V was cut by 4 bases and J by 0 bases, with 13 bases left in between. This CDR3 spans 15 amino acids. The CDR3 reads CASSPRGGMNTEAFF. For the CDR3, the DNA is TGCGCCAGCAGCCCCCGGGGAGGGATGAACACTGAAGCTTTCTTT.

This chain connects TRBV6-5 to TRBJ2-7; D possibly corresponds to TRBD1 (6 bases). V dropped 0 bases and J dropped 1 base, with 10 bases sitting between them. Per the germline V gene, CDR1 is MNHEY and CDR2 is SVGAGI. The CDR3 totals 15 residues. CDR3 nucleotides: TGTGCCAGCAGTTACTCGGGGGCCGCGTCCTACGAGCAGTACTTC. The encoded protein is CASSYSGAASYEQYF.

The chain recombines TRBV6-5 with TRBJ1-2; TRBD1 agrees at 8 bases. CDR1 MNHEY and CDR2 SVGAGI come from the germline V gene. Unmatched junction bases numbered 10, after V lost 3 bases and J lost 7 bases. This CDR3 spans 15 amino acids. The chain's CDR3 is CASSYPTDRGAGYTF. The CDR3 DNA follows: TGTGCCAGCAGTTATCCCACCGACAGGGGAGCTGGCTACACCTTC.